A single sample is the source of the 27 T cell receptor beta chains below, sequenced in a study of blood T cells in healthy people across ages. Primers used in a second PCR of about 7 to 12 cycles were a sample-barcoded 5' primer and a J-beta primer mix. TCRdb reprocessed the 5' RACE reads with MiXCR, giving one entry per CDR3 protein. The sample consists of about 630,000 distinct CDR3 sequences, around 21% of them appearing once. The source material was blood. These receptor sequences come from a man in his 70s in good health.

This chain uses TRBV6-2 or TRBV6-3 with TRBJ2-1, with 7 bases identical to TRBD2. Per the germline V gene, CDR1 is MNHEY and CDR2 is SVGEGT. The CDR3 length is 14 residues. The trim removed 5 bases at V and 10 bases at J, leaving 11 bases unmatched. In nucleotides, the CDR3 is TGTGCCAGCAGTCTAAGCGGGACCAGGGAAGAGCAGTTCTTC. Amino acid sequence: CASSLSGTREEQFF.

The chain uses TRBV19 and TRBJ1-2; 7 bases match TRBD1. V shed 6 bases and J 5 bases; nucleotides not matched to a gene: 9. This CDR3 comprises 14 residues. In germline, CDR1 is LNHDA, CDR2 SQIVND (reference sequence). CDR3 amino acids: CASSIKGARYGYTF. In DNA form, the CDR3 reads TGTGCCAGTAGCATCAAGGGGGCGAGGTATGGCTACACCTTC.

The table lists this clonotype with a few counts. This chain connects TRBV20-1 to TRBJ1-3; weak D call: TRBD1 (6 bases). Trimming shortened V by 5 bases and J by 7 bases, and 12 bases separated the two germline ends. Germline V gene lookup returns CDR1 DFQATT and CDR2 SNEGSKA (reference sequence). This CDR3 has 12 residues. CDR3: CSASQGSNTIYF. The CDR3 nucleotides read TGCAGTGCTTCCCAGGGGAGTAACACCATATATTTT.

V is TRBV20-1 and J is TRBJ1-6; D gene uncertain. The length of the CDR3 is 15 residues. The V gene lost 5 bases and the J gene lost 2 bases, with 13 bases spanning the gap. Germline CDR1 is DFQATT and CDR2 is SNEGSKA (reference sequence). CDR3 amino acids: CSAPNSGAYNSPLHF. The CDR3 coding sequence is TGCAGTGCTCCTAACTCCGGGGCCTATAATTCACCCCTCCACTTT.

V gene TRBV20-1 combines with J gene TRBJ2-5; D possibly uses TRBD1 or TRBD2 (5 bases each). Gene TRBJ2-1 matches the end of the DNA better, so the J call may be wrong. Germline CDR1 reads DFQATT; CDR2 reads SNEGSKA (reference sequence). This CDR3 is built from 16 residues. DNA for the CDR3: TGCAGTGCTAGAGTTTCCGGGGCTATCAGCTACAATGAGCAGTTCTTC. Amino acid sequence: CSARVSGAISYNEQFF.

The sample holds a few counts of this clonotype. The rearrangement uses TRBV7-9 and TRBJ2-5; D not resolved. V lost 5 bases and J 6 bases, leaving 10 bases between the germline ends. This CDR3 is built from 12 residues. CDR1 is SEHNR, CDR2 FQNEAQ, per germline (reference sequence). This CDR3 is CASSTGLQTQYF. As DNA, the CDR3 is TGTGCCAGCAGCACCGGCCTTCAGACCCAGTACTTC.

CDR3 region: CAISVGTGQETQYF. CDR3 in DNA: TGTGCCATCAGTGTGGGGACTGGACAAGAGACCCAGTACTTC. V is TRBV10-3 and J is TRBJ2-5, with D maybe TRBD2 (6 bases). The CDR3 spans 14 residues. The V gene lost 4 bases and the J gene lost 2 bases, with 11 bases spanning the gap. The germline CDR1 and CDR2 sequences are ENHRY and SYGVKD.

This clonotype was seen only a few times. The gene calls are TRBV9 and TRBJ1-4, with 10 nucleotides matching TRBD1. V gave up 4 bases and J gave up 4 bases; unmatched junction bases: 7. Germline lookup yields CDR1 SGDLS and CDR2 YYNGEE. This CDR3 region has 16 residues. CDR3 DNA: TGTGCCAGCAGCCCTCCGGGACAGGGGCGTAATGAAAAACTGTTTTTT. Residues: CASSPPGQGRNEKLFF.

V is TRBV29-1 and J is TRBJ1-2, with a weak D call TRBD1 (6 bases). Trimming took off 4 bases at V and 4 bases at J, with 7 bases between the two ends. In germline, CDR1 is SQVTM, CDR2 ANQGSEA. The CDR3 runs to 11 residues. The CDR3 region is CSVGGAYGYTF. CDR3 nucleotides: TGCAGCGTTGGGGGGGCCTATGGCTACACCTTC.

The sample holds a few counts of this clonotype. The chain combines TRBV6-1 with TRBJ2-5; D call uncertain. With the DNA end fitting TRBJ2-7 better, the J assignment may be wrong. The CDR3 is 14 residues long. Germline V gene data show CDR1 as MNHNS and CDR2 as SASEGT. DNA for the CDR3: TGTGCCAGCAGTGAAGGGATCACGTCCTACGAGCAGTACTTC. Amino acids: CASSEGITSYEQYF.

This clonotype has more than one count but fewer than ten. The chain combines TRBV4-1 with TRBJ1-5, with unresolved D. CDR3 length: 11 residues. Germline-derived CDR1 and CDR2 are MGHRA and YSYEKL. V dropped 1 base and J dropped 8 bases, with 3 bases sitting between them. CDR3 sequence reads: CASSQGKPQHF. CDR3 DNA: TGCGCCAGCAGCCAAGGAAAGCCCCAGCATTTT.

The chain couples TRBV2 to TRBJ2-1; D may be TRBD2 (6 bases). The CDR3 loop spans 15 amino acids. The germline CDR1 and CDR2 sequences are SNHLY and FYNNEI. Trimming stripped 0 bases from V and 1 base from J, with 7 bases between. The chain's CDR3 is CASSEAGGSYNEQFF. The CDR3 DNA follows: TGTGCCAGCAGTGAAGCGGGAGGTTCCTACAATGAGCAGTTCTTC. Looking up the rest from reference TRBV2 and TRBJ2-1 gives the full variable domain: EPEVTQTPSHQVTQMGQEVILRCVPISNHLYFYWYRQILGQKVEFLVSFYNNEISEKSEIFDDQFSVERPDGSNFTLKIRSTKLEDSAMYFCASSEAGGSYNEQFFGPGTRLTVL.

This rearrangement joins TRBV24-1 to TRBJ2-5; 9 positions match TRBD1. The CDR3 runs to 15 residues. Trimming cost V 4 bases and J 3 bases; bases outside gene matches: 5. From germline, CDR1 is KGHDR and CDR2 SFDVKD. The CDR3 DNA is TGTGCCACCAGTGACAGTGGGACAGGGAAAGAGACCCAGTACTTC. The encoded protein is CATSDSGTGKETQYF.

There are a few counts of this clonotype. The chain recombines TRBV14 with TRBJ2-7, with TRBD2 identical over 9 bases. J gave up 5 bases and V 1 base, and 6 bases lay outside the gene matches. The CDR3 runs 15 residues. CDR1 and CDR2 (germline): SGHDN, FVKESK. The CDR3 loop is CASSQATAGGHEQYF. As DNA, the CDR3 is TGTGCCAGCAGCCAAGCAACAGCGGGAGGTCACGAGCAGTACTTC.

In this sample, this clonotype turned up a few times. The chain recombines TRBV29-1 with TRBJ2-3; a weak D match, TRBD1 (6 bases). The V end lost 8 bases, the J end lost 5 bases, and 14 bases lay between the germline ends. Germline V gene lookup returns CDR1 SQVTM and CDR2 ANQGSEA. This CDR3 is 12 amino acids long. The chain's CDR3 is CSPTGPGDTQYF. DNA for the CDR3: TGCAGCCCCACAGGGCCGGGAGATACGCAGTATTTT.

The chain combines TRBV3-1 with TRBJ2-5; D is undetermined. The CDR3 has 16 amino acids. The V gene's germline CDR1 is LGHDT and CDR2 YNNKEL (reference sequence). Trimming left V 3 bases short and J 4 bases short, with 18 bases between. CDR3 amino acids: CASSHGYGVLRETQYF. The CDR3 nucleotides are TGTGCCAGCAGCCATGGGTATGGGGTTCTGCGAGAGACCCAGTACTTC.

The gene calls are TRBV15 and TRBJ2-5, with a possible D match to TRBD2 (5 bases). V was clipped by 1 base and J by 3 bases, with 18 bases between them. This CDR3 comprises 17 residues. Germline lookup yields CDR1 LNHNV and CDR2 YYDKDF (reference sequence). CDR3 residues: CATSRGHSKGAEETQYF. CDR3 sequence (DNA): TGTGCCACCAGCAGAGGGCATTCTAAGGGAGCGGAAGAGACCCAGTACTTC.

Only a few counts were recorded for this clonotype. The rearrangement uses TRBV24-1 and TRBJ2-2; no clear D gene. This CDR3 comprises 13 residues. The V gene's germline CDR1 is KGHDR and CDR2 SFDVKD. V lost 2 bases to trimming and J lost 5 bases, with 5 bases between them. For the CDR3, the DNA is TGTGCCACCAGTGATTCGCCGACCGGGGAGCTGTTTTTT. Its translation is CATSDSPTGELFF.

This chain links TRBV2 with TRBJ2-4; TRBD1 might be the D (6 bases). The germline V gene encodes CDR1 SNHLY and CDR2 FYNNEI. The CDR3 runs to 12 residues. With 7 bases removed from V and 8 bases from J, the gap between germline ends came to 12 bases. The CDR3 nucleotides are TGTGCCAGCACTCAACAGGGAGACATTCAGTACTTC. It yields the protein CASTQQGDIQYF.

About this clonotype: Mismatch with germline at one junction end may stem from a read error. The V gene is TRBV4-3, the J gene TRBJ1-2, with 7 bases matching TRBD1. In germline, CDR1 is LGHNA, CDR2 YSLEER. This CDR3 has 14 residues. The DNA of the CDR3 is TGCGCCGGCAGCCCGGACAGGAGCGCCTATGGCTACACCTTC. Encoded protein: CAGSPDRSAYGYTF.

This clonotype turned up a few times. V gene TRBV12-3 or TRBV12-4 combines with J gene TRBJ2-5; 11 bases agree with TRBD2. CDR3 length: 14 amino acids. With 6 bases clipped from V and 3 bases from J, the junction kept 3 bases outside the gene matches. The CDR3 sequence is CASRAGLAEETQYF. CDR3 nucleotides: TGTGCCAGCAGGGCGGGACTAGCGGAAGAGACCCAGTACTTC.

This clonotype was seen only a few times. The rearrangement joins TRBV20-1 to TRBJ1-5, with 7 bases identical to TRBD1. The germline CDR1 and CDR2 sequences are DFQATT and SNEGSKA (reference sequence). The ends lost 2 bases at V and 5 bases at J; junction bases unmatched: 18. The CDR3 spans 18 residues. Here the CDR3 DNA reads TGCAGTGCTAGAAACCGGGACAGCTCCCATCCGGCGGATCAGCCCCAGCATTTT. Amino acids: CSARNRDSSHPADQPQHF.

This clonotype turned up a few times. An end of the junction does not agree with germline; a read error may underlie this. The chain uses TRBV12-3 or TRBV12-4 and TRBJ2-5; 7 bases agree with TRBD1. This CDR3 is 14 amino acids long. The DNA for the CDR3 is TGTGCCAACAGTTTTCAGGGGGTCTGGGAGACCCAGTACTTC. It encodes CANSFQGVWETQYF.

The J gene is TRBJ2-3, the V gene TRBV29-1; D gene uncertain. This CDR3 is 13 amino acids long. The V gene's germline CDR1 is SQVTM and CDR2 ANQGSEA. V was cut by 3 bases and J by 2 bases, with 9 bases left in between. This CDR3 is CSVDIGFTDTQYF. The CDR3 DNA reads TGCAGCGTTGACATAGGATTCACAGATACGCAGTATTTT.

This clonotype occurred a few times. Here the CDR3 reads CSARKGDNEKLFF. CDR3 DNA: TGCAGTGCTAGAAAAGGGGATAATGAAAAACTGTTTTTT. V gene TRBV20-1 combines with J gene TRBJ1-4; weak D call: TRBD1 (5 bases). Germline V gene data show CDR1 as DFQATT and CDR2 as SNEGSKA (reference sequence). The CDR3 length is 13 residues. With 2 bases removed from V and 4 bases from J, the gap between germline ends came to 8 bases.

V gene TRBV3-1 combines with J gene TRBJ2-7, with TRBD2 matching over 9 bases. V lost 5 bases and J lost 3; bases outside the gene matches: 14. Germline V gene sequence: CDR1 LGHDT, CDR2 YNNKEL (reference sequence). The CDR3 loop spans 17 amino acids. CDR3: CASSELSGGGLLYEQYF. The CDR3 DNA reads as TGTGCCAGCAGCGAACTTAGCGGGGGCGGTTTACTCTACGAGCAGTACTTC.

This clonotype was found a few times. J is TRBJ1-2 and V is TRBV2; no firm D call. Germline V CDR1 and CDR2: SNHLY, FYNNEI. V lost 0 bases and J lost 6, with 8 bases in between. CDR3 size: 13 residues. CDR3 protein: CASSEAGLDGYTF. The CDR3 DNA follows: TGTGCCAGCAGTGAAGCGGGCCTGGATGGCTACACCTTC. The entire variable domain, with the rest obtained from reference TRBV2 and TRBJ1-2, is as follows: EPEVTQTPSHQVTQMGQEVILRCVPISNHLYFYWYRQILGQKVEFLVSFYNNEISEKSEIFDDQFSVERPDGSNFTLKIRSTKLEDSAMYFCASSEAGLDGYTFGSGTRLTVV.